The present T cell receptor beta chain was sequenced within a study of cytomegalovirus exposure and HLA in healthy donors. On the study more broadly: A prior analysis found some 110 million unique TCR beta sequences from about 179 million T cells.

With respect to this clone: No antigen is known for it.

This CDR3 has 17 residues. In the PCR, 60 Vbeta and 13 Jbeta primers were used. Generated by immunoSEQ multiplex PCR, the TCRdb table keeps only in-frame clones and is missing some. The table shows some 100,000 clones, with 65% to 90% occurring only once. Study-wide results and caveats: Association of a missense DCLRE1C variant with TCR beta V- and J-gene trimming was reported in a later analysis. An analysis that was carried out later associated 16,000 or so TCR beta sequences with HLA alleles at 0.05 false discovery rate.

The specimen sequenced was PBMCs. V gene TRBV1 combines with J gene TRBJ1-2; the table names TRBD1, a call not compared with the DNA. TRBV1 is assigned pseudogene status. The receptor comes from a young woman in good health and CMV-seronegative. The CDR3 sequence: CTSSPDLGQGEDYGYTF. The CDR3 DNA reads TGCACCAGCAGCCCCGACCTGGGACAGGGAGAAGACTATGGCTACACCTTC.